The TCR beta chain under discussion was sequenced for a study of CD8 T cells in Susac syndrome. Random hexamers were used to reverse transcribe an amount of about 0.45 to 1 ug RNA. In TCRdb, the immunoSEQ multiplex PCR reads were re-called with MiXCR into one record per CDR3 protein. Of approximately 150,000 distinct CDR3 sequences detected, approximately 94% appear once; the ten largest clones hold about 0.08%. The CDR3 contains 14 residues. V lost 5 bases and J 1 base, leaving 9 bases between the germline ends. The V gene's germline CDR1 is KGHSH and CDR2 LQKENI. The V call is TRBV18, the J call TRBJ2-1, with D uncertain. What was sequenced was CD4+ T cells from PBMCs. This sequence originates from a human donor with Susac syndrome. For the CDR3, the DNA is TGTGCCAGCTCAGGTAGTTATTCCTACAATGAGCAGTTCTTC. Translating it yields CASSGSYSYNEQFF.